These 10 T cell receptor beta chains originate from one sample sequenced in a study of T cells expressing NK-cell markers. TCRdb re-called the 5' RACE reads and catalogs CDR3 proteins one per entry, DNA excluded. The sample totals about 460,000 distinct CDR3 sequences. Material for sequencing was blood T cells: a sorted CD56 or NKG2C T cell subset, CD4+ or CD8+ T cells, or bulk PBMC T cells (not recorded which). Receptors were obtained from a woman aged 45-65 years in good health.

This chain connects TRBV25-1 to TRBJ2-1; the TCRdb D gene call, TRBD1, has no DNA to confirm it. This CDR3 comprises 14 residues. Germline V gene lookup returns CDR1 MGHDK and CDR2 SYGVNS. The CDR3: CASSGGGLPNEQFF.

The CDR3 sequence: CASTAGQVQETQYF. The V call is TRBV5-1, the J call TRBJ2-5; TCRdb's D gene call, TRBD1, goes unchecked for lack of DNA. This CDR3 spans 14 amino acids. Per germline, CDR1 SGHRS and CDR2 YFSETQ.

The chain couples TRBV11-2 to TRBJ1-2. The CDR3 has 12 residues. The germline gives CDR1 SGHAT, CDR2 FQNNGV. Here the CDR3 reads CASSLMGNGYTF.

The chain recombines TRBV20-1 with TRBJ2-5; the TRBD2 assignment by TCRdb is unverifiable without DNA. Germline loops: CDR1 DFQATT, CDR2 SNEGSKA (reference sequence). The CDR3 contains 15 residues. The CDR3 region is CSARDIVSGTSSQYF.

The gene calls are TRBV9 and TRBJ2-4; no DNA is available, so the TRBD1 call from TCRdb remains unchecked. From germline, CDR1 is SGDLS and CDR2 YYNGEE. The CDR3 consists of 16 residues. The CDR3 loop reads CASSVGVGDAKNIQYF.

V is TRBV10-3 and J is TRBJ2-7; the TRBD1 assignment by TCRdb is unverifiable without DNA. The CDR3 extends over 15 amino acids. The germline V gene encodes CDR1 ENHRY and CDR2 SYGVKD. The CDR3 sequence is CAISEGDRGMYEQYF.

The CDR3 reads CASSLWPGGLSYNEQFF. This chain connects TRBV5-6 to TRBJ2-1; TCRdb's D call of TRBD2 is untestable without DNA. This CDR3 contains 17 residues. Germline V CDR1 and CDR2: SGHDT, YYEEEE.

This rearrangement joins TRBV10-2 to TRBJ2-1; TCRdb indicates TRBD2, and absent DNA this call remains unverified. The CDR3 extends over 17 amino acids. Germline loops: CDR1 WSHSY, CDR2 SAAADI. Here the CDR3 reads CASSSPGLAGVYNEQFF.

The genes are TRBV2 and TRBJ2-1; checking the TCRdb D call of TRBD1 is not possible without DNA. This CDR3 region has 12 residues. Germline CDR1 is SNHLY and CDR2 is FYNNEI. CDR3 loop: CASSFRPPEQFF.

The chain recombines TRBV25-1 with TRBJ2-7. Per germline, CDR1 MGHDK and CDR2 SYGVNS. The CDR3 covers 13 residues. This CDR3 reads CASGRLNGDEQYF.